This T cell receptor (beta chain) was identified during a study of shared clonotypes between healthy human individuals. General study results and limits: In contrast to clonotypes shared by all four donors, non-shared clonotypes had lower generation probabilities. Represented diversity, genetic and exposure-history alike, was limited by few donors. Naive CD4 clonotype sharing across several donors was about 5%.

Assay: immunoSEQ multiplex PCR; the TCRdb copy retains only in-frame clones and omits some. The repertoire includes roughly 2.5 million clones, more than 80% of them detected once, and roughly 0.14% sits in the top ten. CDR1 is GTSNPN, CDR2 SVGIG, per germline (reference sequence). Trimming pared 7 bases from V and 3 bases from J, leaving 9 bases between. CDR3 length equals 11 residues. To note about this clone: Its antigen remains unknown. The identical CDR3 is also encoded by other nucleotide sequences in the sample.

Sequencing was done on a sample of naive CD4+ T cells sorted from blood. Subset defined: CD45RA+ positively selected. V gene TRBV30 combines with J gene TRBJ1-1; no clear D. This receptor was obtained from a man between 18 and 29 years old in good health. The CDR3 is CASSRDTEAFF. The CDR3 bases are TGTGCCTCCTCTAGGGACACTGAAGCTTTCTTT.